Listed below are T cell receptor beta chains from one sample, sequenced in a study of CD4 T cells in relation to SARS-CoV-2 and coronaviruses. These receptors have no identified antigens. Only in-frame clones appear in the TCRdb table, and some are missing; sequencing was by immunoSEQ multiplex PCR. The sample contains about 20,000 clones, over 75% of which appear only once. Sequencing input: CD4+ T cells from PBMCs, cultured in vitro. The receptors come from a human donor in good health. The CDR3 runs from the conserved cysteine through the conserved F or W. A D gene is named only where the DNA matches it firmly. Some rows have no size entry. The others give once, few or many, or a class for an expanded clone.

j_gene: TRBJ1-2
v_gene: TRBV7-9
d_gene: NA
abundance: NA
CDR3nt: TGTGCCAGCAGCTTAGGAAAGGGGGATAACTATGGCTACACCTTC
CDR3aa: CASSLGKGDNYGYTF

j_gene: TRBJ2-7
v_gene: TRBV6-5
d_gene: NA
abundance: NA
CDR3nt: TGTGCCAGCAGTTACGGGGTGGCAGGCTACGAGCAGTACTTC
CDR3aa: CASSYGVAGYEQYF

j_gene: TRBJ1-1
v_gene: TRBV5-1
d_gene: NA
abundance: NA
CDR3nt: TGCGCCAGCAGGTCATCGTTGAACACTGAAGCTTTCTTT
CDR3aa: CASRSSLNTEAFF

j_gene: TRBJ1-5
v_gene: TRBV3-1/TRBV3-2
d_gene: NA
abundance: NA
CDR3nt: TGTGCCAGCAGCCAAGCTGGTTTTCAGCCCCAGCATTTT
CDR3aa: CASSQAGFQPQHF

j_gene: TRBJ2-1
v_gene: TRBV19
d_gene: TRBD2
abundance: NA
CDR3nt: TGTGCCAGTAGTATTGTAGCGGGAGCCCCAGATGAGCAGTTCTTC
CDR3aa: CASSIVAGAPDEQFF

j_gene: TRBJ2-3
v_gene: TRBV6-5
d_gene: TRBD1
abundance: NA
CDR3nt: TGTGCCAGCTGCACCGGGACAGGGCCAGATACGCAGTATTTT
CDR3aa: CASCTGTGPDTQYF

j_gene: TRBJ2-7
v_gene: TRBV4-1
d_gene: NA
abundance: NA
CDR3nt: TGCGCCAGCAGCTTCCTGGGACATTCCTACGAGCAGTACTTC
CDR3aa: CASSFLGHSYEQYF

j_gene: TRBJ2-5
v_gene: TRBV29-1
d_gene: NA
abundance: NA
CDR3nt: TGCAGCGTTTCCCGGTCAGGGCAAGAGACCCAGTACTTC
CDR3aa: CSVSRSGQETQYF

j_gene: TRBJ1-2
v_gene: TRBV5-6
d_gene: TRBD1
abundance: NA
CDR3nt: TGTGCCAGCAGCTCAGGGGGCTATGGCTACACCTTC
CDR3aa: CASSSGGYGYTF

j_gene: TRBJ1-5
v_gene: TRBV19
d_gene: NA
abundance: NA
CDR3nt: TGTGCCAGTAGTATTAGGACGGAACATCAGCCCCAGCATTTT
CDR3aa: CASSIRTEHQPQHF

j_gene: TRBJ2-7
v_gene: TRBV18
d_gene: NA
abundance: NA
CDR3nt: TGTGCCAGCTCAACGTCCAGCTCCTACGAGCAGTACTTC
CDR3aa: CASSTSSSYEQYF

j_gene: TRBJ1-1
v_gene: TRBV4-1
d_gene: NA
abundance: NA
CDR3nt: TGCGCCAGCAGCTACAGGGTGAGCACTGAAGCTTTCTTT
CDR3aa: CASSYRVSTEAFF

j_gene: TRBJ2-1
v_gene: TRBV27
d_gene: NA
abundance: NA
CDR3nt: TGTGCCAGCATCCTCGGGGGCAATGAGCAGTTCTTC
CDR3aa: CASILGGNEQFF

j_gene: TRBJ2-7
v_gene: TRBV11-3
d_gene: TRBD1
abundance: NA
CDR3nt: TGTGCCAGCAGCTTAGGGACAGGTCTGGGGGAGCAGTACTTC
CDR3aa: CASSLGTGLGEQYF

j_gene: TRBJ2-2
v_gene: TRBV19
d_gene: NA
abundance: NA
CDR3nt: TGTGCCAGTAGTCAGGGTCGGGGGAACGGGGAGCTGTTTTTT
CDR3aa: CASSQGRGNGELFF

j_gene: TRBJ2-3
v_gene: TRBV5-1
d_gene: NA
abundance: NA
CDR3nt: TGCGCCAGCAGCTTTAGGACGGGACCCACAGATACGCAGTATTTT
CDR3aa: CASSFRTGPTDTQYF

j_gene: TRBJ2-7
v_gene: TRBV11-2
d_gene: NA
abundance: NA
CDR3nt: TGTGCCAGCAGCCGAGGGGTCATCGGCTACGAGCAGTACTTC
CDR3aa: CASSRGVIGYEQYF

j_gene: TRBJ1-5
v_gene: TRBV19
d_gene: NA
abundance: NA
CDR3nt: TGTGCCAGTTCTGGAGACCCGATCTTACCTCATAGCAATCAGCCCCAGCATTTT
CDR3aa: CASSGDPILPHSNQPQHF

j_gene: TRBJ2-3
v_gene: TRBV7-9
d_gene: TRBD2
abundance: NA
CDR3nt: TGTGCCTTTGGAAATCGGGAGGCAGATACGCAGTATTTT
CDR3aa: CAFGNREADTQYF

j_gene: TRBJ1-3
v_gene: TRBV2
d_gene: NA
abundance: NA
CDR3nt: TGTGCCAGCAGTGACTCGTCTTATTCGGGTGGCGGAAACACCATATATTTT
CDR3aa: CASSDSSYSGGGNTIYF

j_gene: TRBJ2-7
v_gene: TRBV9
d_gene: NA
abundance: NA
CDR3nt: TGTGCCAGCAGCTCAGGATCCAGGGACTACGAGCAGTACTTC
CDR3aa: CASSSGSRDYEQYF

j_gene: TRBJ2-7
v_gene: TRBV5-1
d_gene: NA
abundance: NA
CDR3nt: TGCGCCAGCAGCTGGATGACGGGTAAAGACTACGAGCAGTACTTC
CDR3aa: CASSWMTGKDYEQYF

j_gene: TRBJ1-3
v_gene: TRBV28
d_gene: TRBD1
abundance: NA
CDR3nt: TGTGCCAGCACCCCGGGACAGGCTGGAAACACCATATATTTT
CDR3aa: CASTPGQAGNTIYF

j_gene: TRBJ2-3
v_gene: TRBV11-2
d_gene: TRBD2
abundance: NA
CDR3nt: TGTGCCAGCAGCCCCCTGGGAGGGTCTAGCACAGATACGCAGTATTTT
CDR3aa: CASSPLGGSSTDTQYF

j_gene: TRBJ2-7
v_gene: TRBV5-5
d_gene: NA
abundance: medium-sized
CDR3nt: TGTGCCAGCAGCTTGACGGACATGGAGCAGTACTTC
CDR3aa: CASSLTDMEQYF

j_gene: TRBJ2-5
v_gene: TRBV19
d_gene: TRBD2
abundance: NA
CDR3nt: TGTGCCAGTAGAGTAGGACTAGCGGGACAAGAGACCCAGTACTTC
CDR3aa: CASRVGLAGQETQYF

j_gene: TRBJ2-1
v_gene: TRBV7-3
d_gene: TRBD2
abundance: NA
CDR3nt: TGTGCCAGCAGCTCACAAGGGACTAGAGATTACAATGAGCAGTTCTTC
CDR3aa: CASSSQGTRDYNEQFF

j_gene: TRBJ2-7
v_gene: TRBV29-1
d_gene: NA
abundance: NA
CDR3nt: TGCAGCGTTGAAGACAGGTTTTCCTACGAGCAGTACTTC
CDR3aa: CSVEDRFSYEQYF

j_gene: TRBJ1-5
v_gene: TRBV19
d_gene: NA
abundance: NA
CDR3nt: TGTGCCAGTAGTACCTCGGACGGATGGGAGCCCCAGCATTTT
CDR3aa: CASSTSDGWEPQHF

j_gene: TRBJ2-1
v_gene: TRBV11-2
d_gene: TRBD1
abundance: NA
CDR3nt: TGTGCCAGCAGCTTAACCCGGACAGGGGGGGAGTTCTTC
CDR3aa: CASSLTRTGGEFF

j_gene: TRBJ2-5
v_gene: TRBV5-1
d_gene: TRBD2
abundance: NA
CDR3nt: TGCGCCAGCAGCTTTCGAGCGGGGGGGGAGACCCAGTACTTC
CDR3aa: CASSFRAGGETQYF

j_gene: TRBJ1-2
v_gene: TRBV5-1
d_gene: TRBD1
abundance: NA
CDR3nt: TGCGCCAGCAGCTTGGGGGACAGGGACTATGGCTACACCTTC
CDR3aa: CASSLGDRDYGYTF